This TCR beta chain came from a study of shared clonotypes between healthy human individuals. Study-level results: The diversity represented, both genetic and in exposure history, was limited by few donors. Despite large depth, rarefaction showed incomplete sorted-subset sequencing. Memory subsets generally showed lower estimated richness than naive subsets.

This CDR3 has 12 residues. In germline, CDR1 is SQVTM, CDR2 ANQGSEA. Unmatched junction bases numbered 3, after V lost 3 bases and J lost 5 bases. Regarding this clone: Its antigen remains unidentified. In the same sample, other DNA sequences code for this CDR3.

Clones were sequenced by immunoSEQ multiplex PCR, and TCRdb holds only the in-frame ones, with some missing. Found here are around 1.6 million clones, approximately 98% of them singletons; the top ten hold about 0.42%. Memory CD4+ cells were the fraction left after CD45RA+ naive selection. Input material: naive CD4+ T cells sorted from blood. Indicated subset: CD45RA+ positively selected. The receptor comes from a young man in good health. The chain uses TRBV29-1 and TRBJ2-5, with 7 positions matching TRBD2. The CDR3 protein is CSVEQGGETQYF. CDR3 nucleotide sequence: TGCAGCGTTGAGCAGGGAGGGGAGACCCAGTACTTC.